The clone carrying this T cell receptor beta chain was recorded at least ten times. Its specificity is not known. The sample comes from a study of T-cell memory formation after mild COVID-19. In the study overall: The study found TCR clusters largely donor specific. Broader study findings: The study found balanced CD4/CD8 in clones contracting day 15 to 85 and a CD4+ lean in later expanders. Those CD4+ clones that contracted were mainly in CM and EM (CD8+ ones in EMRA).

After 5'RACE with constant-segment primers, TCR alpha and TCR beta cDNA libraries carrying sample barcodes and UMIs were obtained. TCRdb redid the calling of the 5' RACE reads with MiXCR, one entry per CDR3 protein. The sample has some 120,000 distinct CDR3 sequences, about 5.9% seen once; the top ten hold approximately 2.3%. Per germline, CDR1 MNHEY and CDR2 SVGAGI. The CDR3 extends over 17 amino acids. Trimming removed 2 bases at V and 5 bases at J, with 16 bases between. V usage is TRBV6-5 and J usage is TRBJ1-6; D ambiguous. What was sequenced was PBMCs or a T cell subset sorted from them (not recorded which). This TCR was recovered from an adult woman who had mild COVID-19 (a few samples of this study predate the infection). Cell type and time point are not known. As DNA, the CDR3 is TGTGCCAGCAGTTACCTCGGGTTTCGGGAGGATAATTCACCCCTCCACTTT. Translation gives CASSYLGFREDNSPLHF.